This TCR beta chain was identified during a study of beta chain features in type 1 diabetes. Looking at the study overall: Age and gender were similar between patients and healthy donors, as were cell yields. Study-wide results and caveats: Insertions were fewer and deletions more numerous at VDJ junctions in type 1 diabetes patients.

This clone was counted once. Its antigen is currently unknown. All of the isolated RNA was reverse transcribed, so expressed TCRB transcripts were sequenced. Data came from immunoSEQ multiplex PCR; TCRdb stores just in-frame clones and leaves some out. The table shows fewer than 900,000 clones, with roughly 16% occurring only once. The germline V and J ends were trimmed by 0 bases and 4 bases, with 13 bases remaining between them. The CDR3 sequence is 15 residues long. Germline CDR1 SGHRS, CDR2 YFSETQ. The gene calls are TRBV5-1 and TRBJ1-1; maybe TRBD1 (6 bases). This receptor was obtained from a woman between 18 and 29 years old in good health. The sequenced material came from naive CD4+ T cells from blood. CDR3: CASSLGAGASTEAFF. CDR3 DNA: TGCGCCAGCAGCTTGGGGGCAGGGGCGAGCACTGAAGCTTTCTTT.